The present T cell receptor (beta chain) was sequenced within a study of beta chain features in type 1 diabetes (dated by TCRdb to 2017 to 2018). About the study as a whole: No differences in mean age, gender distribution, total cell number or subset yield were found between patients and healthy donors. A total of roughly 100 million sorted cells were examined across all samples, and the number of cells per subset was strongly correlated with RNA yield. Regulatory and stem cell-like memory subsets were obtained from only 8 patients and about 8 healthy donors, while naive and central memory subsets were obtained from all 30 or so donors. The study compared TCRB repertoires of sorted circulating CD4+ T cell subsets between recently diagnosed type 1 diabetes patients and matched healthy donors. Broader findings and caveats from the paper: The naive, central memory and regulatory TCRB repertoires appeared to resemble one another more closely among patients than among healthy donors. At VDJ recombination sites, patients with type 1 diabetes made fewer insertions and deleted more nucleotides, a pattern implying thymic rearrangement abnormalities. Shorter templates might be favored by PCR, yet because patient and control samples were amplified and corrected together, any such skew would affect both groups equally. Because cDNA was sequenced instead of genomic DNA, highly expressing activated cells could be over-represented, though the groups showed no difference in activation or CD3 levels. In all four CD4+ subsets, TCRB CDR3 length was moderately but significantly shorter in type 1 diabetes patients. HLA sub-analyses involved small numbers of individuals, so any influence of HLA type on TCRB rearrangement remained unresolved.

V was cut back by 1 base and J by 4 bases, leaving a gap of 14 bases between them. In the germline V gene, CDR1 corresponds to KGHSH and CDR2 to LQKENI. From its cysteine to its phenylalanine, the CDR3 spans 16 amino acids. The entry retains the CDR3 DNA only, 48 bases that are in frame from base 1. All of the isolated RNA was reverse transcribed with the High Capacity cDNA Reverse Transcription Kit, so expressed TCRB transcripts were sequenced. Deep immunoSEQ sequencing was performed on naive, central memory and regulatory T cell samples, with an average of around 3.5 million total reads per sample. After sorted cells were lysed in RLT buffer, RNA was extracted with DNase-treated RNeasy Micro or Mini kits, with the choice depending on cell number. Each cell subset was processed separately to prevent cross-contamination, with patient and healthy donor samples processed together. The immunoSEQ multiplex PCR was used to amplify TCRB sequences from cDNA, generating 87-bp fragments that spanned the CDR3 region. Amplicons were sequenced on the Illumina HiSeq platform. The study's own analysis went as follows. Synthetic template baselines were used to correct PCR bias computationally, reads within Hamming distance 2 were collapsed, and singletons that could not be merged were discarded. By aligning reads against IMGT, V, D and J genes, CDR3 length, and insertions or deletions at six rearrangement sites were assigned. Within each subset, clonotype counts were normalized to the number of sorted cells before true diversity and Gini coefficients were calculated with the tcR R package. Repertoire sharing was quantified using the overlap coefficient calculated on TCRB nucleotide sequences. Out-of-frame TCRB sequences from naive cells were analyzed to stand in for the pre-selection repertoire. The source is immuneACCESS, and TCRdb retained only in-frame sequences with V and J called. Part of the clones is not carried over; for the studies checked, unresolved V genes explain less than half of this, and the remainder is unexplained. The D gene and trimming were derived from the DNA, and the V and J assignments and clone size from that table. This sample holds about 360,000 clones; roughly 13% were observed only once. The ten largest clones add up to roughly 0.017% of the sample.

Each donor gave one peripheral blood draw, around 0.12 L on average, collected into heparinised tubes. A BD FACSAria II was used to sort naive, central memory, regulatory and stem cell-like memory CD4+ T cells with a panel that included CD45RO, CCR7, CD25, CD127, CD95 and CD27. A purity above 98% was achieved for all sorted populations. PBMCs were separated immediately by Lymphoprep density gradient centrifugation and were stained directly, without being cultured. To minimize batch effects, samples were stained and sorted in pairs, one healthy donor with one patient per experiment. With respect to this clone: The clone's antigen remains unknown. No much larger clone is present one base from it, and per-base qualities are unavailable.

This receptor chain uses TRBV18 and TRBJ1-3; possibly the D gene is TRBD1, per 6 matching bases. This TCR derives from a man aged 18 to 29 in good health. Specimen: naive CD4+ T cells from blood. The sample's cell subset or site label, decoded: true naive CD4+ T cells. DNA sequence: TGTGCCAGCTCACCACTTGAAACAGGGTACGGAAACACCATATATTTT. This is translated as CASSPLETGYGNTIYF.